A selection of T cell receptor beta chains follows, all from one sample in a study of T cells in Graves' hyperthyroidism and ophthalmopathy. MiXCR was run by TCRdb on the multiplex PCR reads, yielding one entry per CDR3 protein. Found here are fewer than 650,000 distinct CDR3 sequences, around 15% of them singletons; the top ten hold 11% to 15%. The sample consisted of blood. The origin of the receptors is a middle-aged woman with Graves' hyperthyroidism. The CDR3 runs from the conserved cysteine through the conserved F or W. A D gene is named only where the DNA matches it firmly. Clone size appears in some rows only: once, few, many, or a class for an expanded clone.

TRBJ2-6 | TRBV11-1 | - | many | TGTGCCAGCAGCTTGGGCCAAATCTCTGGGGCCAACGTCCTGACTTTC | CASSLGQISGANVLTF
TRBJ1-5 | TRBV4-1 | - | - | TGCGCCAGCAGCCTGGGCCTTGATCAGCCCCAGCATTTT | CASSLGLDQPQHF
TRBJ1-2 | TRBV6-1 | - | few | TGTGCCAGCAGTGAGCAGGGGTCCTATGGCTACACCTTC | CASSEQGSYGYTF
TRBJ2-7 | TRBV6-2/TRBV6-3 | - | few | TGTGCCAGCAGTTACTCGAATGTGAAGGGTGACGAGCAGTACTTC | CASSYSNVKGDEQYF
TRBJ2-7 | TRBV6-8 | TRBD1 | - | TGTGCCAGCAGTAACAGGGGGTTCCCCTACGAGCAGTACTTC | CASSNRGFPYEQYF
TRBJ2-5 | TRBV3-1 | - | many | TGTGCCAGCAGCCAAGGGAATGTCCAGTACTTC | CASSQGNVQYF
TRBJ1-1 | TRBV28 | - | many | TGTGCCAGCAGTTCCATTCCTGAGAACACTGAAGCTTTCTTT | CASSSIPENTEAFF
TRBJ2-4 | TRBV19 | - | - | TGTGCCAGTAGTATAGGACAGCAAAAAAACATTCAGTACTTC | CASSIGQQKNIQYF
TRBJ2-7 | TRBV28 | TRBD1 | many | TGTGCCAGCACACCGGGACAGGCTGCAAACGAGCAGTACTTC | CASTPGQAANEQYF
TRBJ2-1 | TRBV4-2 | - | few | TGTGCCAGCAGCCAAGATCCGGACACCTACAATGAGCAGTTCTTC | CASSQDPDTYNEQFF
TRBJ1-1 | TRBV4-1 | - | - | TGCGCCAGCAGCCAAGTGTCGGGACGTGAAGCTTTCTTT | CASSQVSGREAFF
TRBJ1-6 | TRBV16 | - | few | TGTGCCAGCAGCCAATTGGGCCTCAGGGCATATAATTCACCCCTCCACTTT | CASSQLGLRAYNSPLHF
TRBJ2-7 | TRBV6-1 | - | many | TGTGCCAGCAAAAGACCGGGACACTCCTACGAGCAGTACTTC | CASKRPGHSYEQYF
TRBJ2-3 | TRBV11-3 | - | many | TGTGCCAGCAGCTTAGGCGGGCCCACAGATACGCAGTATTTT | CASSLGGPTDTQYF
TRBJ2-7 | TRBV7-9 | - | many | TGTGCCAGCAGCCCCGATGACTTCTACGAGCAGTACTTC | CASSPDDFYEQYF
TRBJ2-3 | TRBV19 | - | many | TGTGCCAGTACTCCAGGAAGCACAGATACGCAGTATTTT | CASTPGSTDTQYF
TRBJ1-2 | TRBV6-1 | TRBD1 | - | TGTGCCAGCAGTCCCAGACAGGGTTACTATGGCTACACCTTC | CASSPRQGYYGYTF
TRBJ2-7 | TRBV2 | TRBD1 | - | TGTGCCAGCTCACCTTCCGGACAGGGTTCCGGCAGATCCTACGAGCAGTACTTC | CASSPSGQGSGRSYEQYF
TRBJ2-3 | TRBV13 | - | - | TGTGCCAGCAGCCTACTGGACCCCAGCACAGATACGCAGTATTTT | CASSLLDPSTDTQYF
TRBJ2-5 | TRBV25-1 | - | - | TGTGCCAGCAGCCCCTACCCCCAAGAGACCCAGTACTTC | CASSPYPQETQYF
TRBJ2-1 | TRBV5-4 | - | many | TGTGCCAGCAGCTTGAGTGTTATAGGATACAATGAGCAGTTCTTC | CASSLSVIGYNEQFF
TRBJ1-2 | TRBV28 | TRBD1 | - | TGTGCCAGCAGGACCCCCGGGACAGGGCGGGGTGGCTACACCTTC | CASRTPGTGRGGYTF
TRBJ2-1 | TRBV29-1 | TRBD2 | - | TGCAGCGTCCGAGGCCCGACTAGCGGGATCATCAATGAGCAGTTCTTC | CSVRGPTSGIINEQFF
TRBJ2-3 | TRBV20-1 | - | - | TGCAGCCCATCCGGGACCCAAATGTCCGATACGCAGTATTTT | CSPSGTQMSDTQYF
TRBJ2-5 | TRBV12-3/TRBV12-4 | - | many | TGTGCCAGCAGCCGGGACCAAAAAGAGACCCAGTACTTC | CASSRDQKETQYF
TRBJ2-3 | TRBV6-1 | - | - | TGTGCCAGCATTGGCGGGGGCGATCTGACAGATACGCAGTATTTT | CASIGGGDLTDTQYF
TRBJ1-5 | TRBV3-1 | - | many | TGTGCCAGCAGCTTTAAAAATCAGCCCCAGCATTTT | CASSFKNQPQHF
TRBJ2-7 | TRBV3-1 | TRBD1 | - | TGTGCCAGCAGCCAGGTTCCTCTCCGGGACAGGTATTCCTACGAGCAGTACTTC | CASSQVPLRDRYSYEQYF
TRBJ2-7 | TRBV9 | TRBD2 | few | TGTACCAGCAGCTCGACTAGCGGAGGCCCCTACGAGCAGTACTTC | CTSSSTSGGPYEQYF
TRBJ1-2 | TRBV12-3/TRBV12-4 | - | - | TGTGCCAGCAGCTCGTTGACAGAACTATTTTTCAGCGATGGCTACACCTTC | CASSSLTELFFSDGYTF
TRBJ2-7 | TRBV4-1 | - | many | TGCGCCAGCAGCCAAGATCGTCAGGGCTCCTACGAGCAGTACTTC | CASSQDRQGSYEQYF
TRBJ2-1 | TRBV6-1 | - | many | TGTGCCAGCAGTGAAATGGGGGACTACAATGAGCAGTTCTTC | CASSEMGDYNEQFF
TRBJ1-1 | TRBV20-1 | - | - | TGCAGTGCTAGAGACGGAGACATGAACACTGAAGCTTTCTTT | CSARDGDMNTEAFF
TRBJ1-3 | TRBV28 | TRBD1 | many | TGTGCCAGCAGCTTGAGAGGGGGCTTAAACACCATATATTTT | CASSLRGGLNTIYF
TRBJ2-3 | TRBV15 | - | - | TGTGCCACCAGCAGGGAGACCACAGATACGCAGTATTTT | CATSRETTDTQYF
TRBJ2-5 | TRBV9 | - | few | TGTGCCAGCAGCGTAGGACCGGGGTTAGAGGAGACCCAGTACTTC | CASSVGPGLEETQYF